What follows are 23 T cell receptor beta chains derived from one specimen sequenced in a study of T cell repertoires in cytomegalovirus infection. TCRdb redid the calling of the reads with MiXCR, one entry per CDR3 protein. The sample contains roughly 230,000 distinct CDR3 sequences, over 20% of which appear only once. Sequenced input: CD8+ T cells from PBMCs. These receptors were collected from a human donor in good health (CMV status not recorded). Some clones in this sample may be carry-over from other donors' samples.

The chain links TRBV6-2 or TRBV6-3 to TRBJ1-1, with D maybe TRBD1 (5 bases). CDR3 length: 14 amino acids. Trimming shortened V by 4 bases and J by 5 bases, and 14 bases separated the two germline ends. Germline CDR1 and CDR2: MNHEY and SVGEGT. The CDR3 region is CASSWNGGITEAFF. CDR3 in DNA: TGTGCCAGCAGTTGGAACGGGGGTATTACTGAAGCTTTCTTT.

In its sample, this clonotype was seen a few times. The rearrangement joins TRBV5-4 to TRBJ1-1; no reliable D call. Germline V lookup: CDR1 SGHNT, CDR2 YYREEE (reference sequence). The CDR3 consists of 13 residues. Trimming cost V 1 base and J 6 bases, with 10 bases left between them. CDR3: CASSLTGYSEAFF. DNA of the CDR3: TGTGCCAGCAGCTTGACGGGGTATTCTGAAGCTTTCTTT.

This clonotype was seen more than once but under ten times. This chain uses TRBV28 with TRBJ2-7; possible D gene TRBD1, 7 bases. The CDR3 is 16 residues long. Germline V CDR1 and CDR2: MDHEN, SYDVKM. V shed 5 bases and J shed 3 bases, with 20 bases lying between them. For the CDR3, the DNA is TGTGCCAGCAGTAGGCCTCAGACAGGGAGGCACTACGAGCAGTACTTC. Translated, it gives CASSRPQTGRHYEQYF.

The sample holds a few counts of this clonotype. V is TRBV29-1 and J is TRBJ2-7, with D possibly being TRBD1 (5 bases). Trimming stripped 7 bases from V and 4 bases from J, with 17 bases between. This CDR3 has 13 amino acids. Germline V gene lookup returns CDR1 SQVTM and CDR2 ANQGSEA. CDR3: CSAIRSGAYEQYF. Here the CDR3 DNA reads TGCAGCGCTATTCGTAGTGGGGCATACGAGCAGTACTTC.

At least ten counts were recorded for this clonotype. The V call is TRBV20-1, the J call TRBJ2-7; TRBD1 matches at 7 bases. Germline lookup yields CDR1 DFQATT and CDR2 SNEGSKA (reference sequence). This CDR3 is 13 amino acids long. Germline trimming cut 5 bases from V and 3 bases from J; bases unmatched to any gene: 7. The DNA of the CDR3 is TGCAGTGCTTTCCCGACAGGGATCTACGAGCAGTACTTC. Protein sequence: CSAFPTGIYEQYF.

This clonotype was seen only once. V and J are TRBV18 and TRBJ1-2, with unresolved D. Deletions cut 0 bases from V and 8 bases from J, with 10 bases between. This CDR3 has 13 residues. CDR1 is KGHSH and CDR2 is LQKENI in the germline V gene. This chain's CDR3 is CASSPPGSAGYTF. Here the CDR3 DNA reads TGTGCCAGCTCACCACCTGGGTCCGCAGGCTACACCTTC.

V usage is TRBV27 and J usage is TRBJ2-5; TRBD1 agrees at 7 bases. Germline CDR1 and CDR2: MNHEY and SMNVEV (reference sequence). V shed 5 bases, J shed 1 base, and the junction held 10 bases outside the gene matches. The CDR3 length is 16 residues. The CDR3 region is CASSPRDSLFQETQYF. CDR3 DNA: TGTGCCAGCAGTCCAAGGGACAGCCTCTTCCAAGAGACCCAGTACTTC.

This clonotype was recorded a few times. The gene calls are TRBV15 and TRBJ1-1; D not resolved. CDR3 size: 15 residues. Trimming removed 1 base at V and 4 bases at J, with 13 bases between. Germline assignment: CDR1 LNHNV and CDR2 YYDKDF (reference sequence). CDR3 residues: CATSRARGKGTEAFF. The DNA of the CDR3 is TGTGCCACCAGCAGAGCGCGCGGTAAGGGCACTGAAGCTTTCTTT.

This clonotype was seen a few times. J is TRBJ2-1 and V is TRBV13; 11 nucleotides line up with TRBD2. This CDR3 is built from 18 residues. Germline lookup yields CDR1 PRHDT and CDR2 FYEKMQ (reference sequence). V lost 5 bases and J lost 0; bases outside the gene matches: 9. CDR3 sequence: CASSPSGGPFISYNEQFF. Written as DNA, the CDR3 is TGTGCCAGCAGCCCTAGCGGGGGGCCCTTTATCTCCTACAATGAGCAGTTCTTC.

In its sample, this clonotype was seen a few times. The chain employs TRBV28 and TRBJ1-2, with 8 bases matching TRBD1. The CDR3 covers 14 residues. Germline CDR1 reads MDHEN; CDR2 reads SYDVKM. V gave up 6 bases and J gave up 7 bases; unmatched junction bases: 10. CDR3 residues: CASRTSGGAGGYTF. DNA of the CDR3: TGTGCCAGCAGGACCTCAGGGGGCGCAGGTGGCTACACCTTC.

The V gene is TRBV28, the J gene TRBJ2-3; maybe TRBD2 (5 bases). The germline V gene has CDR1 MDHEN and CDR2 SYDVKM. Trimming stripped 6 bases from V and 5 bases from J, with 12 bases between. This CDR3 region has 13 residues. CDR3 loop: CASSWRSRDTQYF. Here the CDR3 DNA reads TGTGCCAGCAGCTGGAGGTCTAGAGATACGCAGTATTTT.

There are a few counts of this clonotype. The CDR3 sequence is CASSSPSSGGADTQYF. The DNA of the CDR3 is TGTGCCAGCAGCTCCCCGTCAAGCGGGGGGGCAGATACGCAGTATTTT. This chain uses TRBV7-3 with TRBJ2-3, with 10 bases lining up with TRBD2. With V trimmed by 4 bases and J by 4 bases, 8 bases remained unmatched. There are 16 residues in the CDR3. Germline V gene data show CDR1 as SGHTA and CDR2 as FQGTGA.

This clonotype has ten or more counts. This rearrangement joins TRBV6-5 to TRBJ1-2, with TRBD1 matching over 9 bases. V shed 5 bases and J 5 bases; nucleotides not matched to a gene: 6. Per germline, CDR1 MNHEY and CDR2 SVGAGI. The CDR3 is 14 residues long. The CDR3 spells CASSPGTGFYGYTF. The CDR3 nucleotides read TGTGCCAGCAGTCCCGGGACAGGGTTTTATGGCTACACCTTC.

Only a few counts were recorded for this clonotype. A much larger clone is a single base away; this may be a read error. The rearrangement joins TRBV6-6 to TRBJ1-1; D not resolved. The CDR3 is made up of 11 amino acids. The V gene's germline CDR1 is MNHNY and CDR2 SVGAGI (reference sequence). V gave up 4 bases and J gave up 1 base, with 1 base separating them. The CDR3 is CASSWNTEAFF. CDR3 sequence (DNA): TGTGCCAGCAGTTGGAACACTGAAGCTTTCTTT.

The chain combines TRBV14 with TRBJ2-1; 7 bases are shared with TRBD2. Germline lookup yields CDR1 SGHDN and CDR2 FVKESK. The CDR3 extends over 15 amino acids. V gave up 5 bases and J gave up 3 bases; unmatched junction bases: 7. The CDR3 sequence: CASSKWGGNYNEQFF. The CDR3 coding sequence is TGTGCCAGCAGCAAATGGGGGGGAAACTACAATGAGCAGTTCTTC.

This clonotype came up a few times. V gene TRBV10-3 combines with J gene TRBJ2-5; 10 nucleotides match TRBD2. The germline gives CDR1 ENHRY, CDR2 SYGVKD. CDR3 length: 17 amino acids. The trim removed 3 bases at V and 3 bases at J, leaving 10 bases unmatched. The CDR3 spells CAISEVRRGLAEETQYF. Written as DNA, the CDR3 is TGTGCCATCAGTGAAGTTAGAAGAGGACTAGCGGAAGAGACCCAGTACTTC.

This clonotype appeared many times. This chain connects TRBV7-3 to TRBJ2-1, with 9 positions matching TRBD2. The germline V gene encodes CDR1 SGHTA and CDR2 FQGTGA. The CDR3 has 15 amino acids. Trimming cost V 2 bases and J 7 bases; bases outside gene matches: 6. The CDR3 DNA sequence: TGTGCCAGCAGCTTAGGGCTAGCGGGGTGGAATGAGCAGTTCTTC. Its translation is CASSLGLAGWNEQFF.

The chain couples TRBV6-2 or TRBV6-3 to TRBJ2-1; TRBD1 matches at 7 bases. This CDR3 is built from 15 residues. After removal of 7 bases from V and 1 base from J, the junction contained 7 bases not matched to a gene. CDR1 is MNHEY, CDR2 SVGEGT, per germline. The CDR3 region is CASTPGTVSYNEQFF. The CDR3 region has the DNA TGTGCCAGCACCCCAGGGACAGTTTCCTACAATGAGCAGTTCTTC.

In DNA form, the CDR3 reads TGTGCCAGCAGTTCTCTAGCGGGGAACTACAATGAGCAGTTCTTC. Protein: CASSSLAGNYNEQFF. This chain connects TRBV5-4 to TRBJ2-1, with 9 bases aligning to TRBD2. The V segment lost 5 bases and the J segment 3 bases; nucleotides outside the gene matches: 6. Germline CDR1 SGHNT, CDR2 YYREEE (reference sequence). The CDR3 has 15 residues.

The chain employs TRBV20-1 and TRBJ1-3; no clear D gene. This CDR3 is built from 12 residues. Trimming took off 5 bases at V and 2 bases at J, with 7 bases between the two ends. Germline CDR1 reads DFQATT; CDR2 reads SNEGSKA (reference sequence). CDR3 residues: CSAPFTGNTIYF. The CDR3 DNA reads TGCAGTGCTCCTTTTACTGGAAACACCATATATTTT.

This clonotype was detected ten times or more. As DNA, the CDR3 is TGTGCCAGCGGGGAAGGGAGCTCCTACGAGCAGTACTTC. Encoded protein: CASGEGSSYEQYF. The V and J genes are TRBV6-1 and TRBJ2-7, with TRBD2 as a possible D gene (5 bases). Germline CDR1 is MNHNS and CDR2 is SASEGT. The CDR3 sequence is 13 residues long. V was trimmed by 8 bases and J by 0 bases, leaving 11 bases between them.

This clonotype was picked up a small number of times. The chain is built from TRBV7-8 and TRBJ2-7; D gene ambiguous. The CDR3 is 14 residues long. Per germline, CDR1 SGHVS and CDR2 FQNEAQ. The V end was cut by 5 bases, the J end by 1 base, with 12 bases between. Here the CDR3 reads CASSQARSSYEQYF. Here the CDR3 DNA reads TGTGCCAGCAGCCAGGCCCGAAGTTCCTACGAGCAGTACTTC.

The rearrangement joins TRBV28 to TRBJ1-1; no clear D. Germline V lookup: CDR1 MDHEN, CDR2 SYDVKM. The V end lost 9 bases, the J end lost 1 base, and 9 bases lay between the germline ends. CDR3 length: 12 residues. The CDR3 bases are TGTGCCAGTCGGGAGACGAACACTGAAGCTTTCTTT. Translation: CASRETNTEAFF.